This TCR beta chain comes out of a study of blood T cell repertoires in COVID-19 (dated by TCRdb to 2020 to 2022). At the level of the whole study: Samples from collaborators originated in the United States, Italy and Spain and spanned both the acute and convalescent phases of COVID-19. The prospective study material was composed of cDNA or gDNA derived from T cells, B-cell-depleted T cells, or PBMCs. Subjects who had been exposed to COVID-19, were actively infected with it, or had recovered from it provided the deeply sampled blood TCRbeta repertoires that made up the dataset. A freely available public database, intended as a resource for researchers studying the immune response to SARS-CoV-2, is where the repertoires were released. Samples were obtained from the ongoing ImmuneRACE study (first 160 participants) and from some 1,200 subjects provided by 6 global collaborators. A de-identified subject ID, COVID-19 status, age in years and sex were almost always included in the sample metadata. HLA class I and class II types, where available, came from metadata supplied by the sample provider rather than from assay-based typing. The study at large found these results: Clinical and demographic metadata were provided uncurated, with the amount varying by source and participant.

Remarks on this clone: The antigen it binds to is not known. No qualities accompany the bases; no much larger clone lies one base away.

Each collaborating institution followed its own protocols to collect whole blood in K2EDTA tubes. Collaborator samples were shipped for TCRbeta analysis as frozen whole blood, isolated PBMCs, or DNA extracted from either sample type. The immunoSEQ Assay, a bias-controlled multiplex PCR, was used to amplify TCRbeta CDR3 regions from genomic DNA. Per the original workflow: The number of nucleated cells in each sample was estimated by amplification of reference gene primers within the assay. To quantify the absolute abundance of each unique TCRbeta CDR3 rearrangement, sequence reads were collapsed and filtered. Productive Simpson clonality was computed per sample as the square root of Simpson's diversity index over productive rearrangements. Not all clones reach the TCRdb copy of this immuneACCESS table, which keeps in-frame sequences only. Checked studies attribute under half of the gap to unresolved V genes and leave the rest unexplained. The V and J calls and the clone size are those of that table, but D and trimming were determined from the DNA. The sample profile shows roughly 100,000 clones; roughly 80% of them were found once. The top ten clonotypes cover around 17% of the sample.

The cysteine opens and the phenylalanine closes a CDR3 of 15 amino acids. The entry retains the CDR3 DNA only, 45 bases that are in frame from base 1. The V end loses 1 base and the J end loses 4 bases, and a stretch of 11 bases separates them. The CDR1 and CDR2 encoded by the germline V gene are SGHDN and FVKESK. The V and J segments used are TRBV14 and TRBJ1-3; confidence is insufficient to name the D gene. Sequenced: peripheral blood. This receptor was taken from a human donor in a cohort sampled during active COVID-19. The nucleotide sequence reads as follows: TGTGCCAGCAGCCAAGTTCCCGCGAACGGAAACACCATATATTTT. Its translation reads: CASSQVPANGNTIYF.